A single sample is the source of the 24 T cell receptor beta chains below, sequenced in a study of OX40 agonist ivuxolimab in advanced cancers. The assay was immunoSEQ multiplex PCR, and TCRdb's table has in-frame clones only and misses some. The sample has approximately 74,000 clones; over 80% are singletons. This sample comprised CD4+ or CD8+ T cells sorted from blood, obtained in a trial of the OX40 agonist ivuxolimab. These receptors all stem from an adult with an advanced solid tumor such as melanoma, head and neck, liver or kidney cancer.

The rearrangement uses TRBV2 and TRBJ2-1; 9 bases match TRBD2. Trimming at V came to 2 bases and at J to 7 bases, leaving 3 bases not matched to a gene. The CDR3 totals 14 residues. CDR1 is SNHLY and CDR2 is FYNNEI in the germline V gene. Here the CDR3 reads CASSETSGWNEQFF. As DNA, the CDR3 is TGTGCCAGCAGTGAAACTAGCGGGTGGAATGAGCAGTTCTTC.

The rearrangement uses TRBV11-2 and TRBJ1-1; the D is unclear. The CDR3 consists of 15 residues. CDR1 SGHAT and CDR2 FQNNGV come from the germline V gene. V shed 5 bases and J shed 5 bases, with 18 bases lying between them. The CDR3 region is CASSLISGGRTEAFF. The CDR3 DNA sequence: TGTGCCAGCAGCCTCATCAGTGGTGGGAGGACTGAAGCTTTCTTT. The whole variable domain, filled in from reference TRBV11-2 and TRBJ1-1, reads EAGVAQSPRYKIIEKRQSVAFWCNPISGHATLYWYQQILGQGPKLLIQFQNNGVVDDSQLPKDRFSAERLKGVDSTLKIQPAKLEDSAVYLCASSLISGGRTEAFFGQGTRLTVV.

The CDR3 bases are TGTGCCAGCAGTTTTGGGATGAACACTGAAGCTTTCTTT. Protein product: CASSFGMNTEAFF. The V gene is TRBV27, the J gene TRBJ1-1; D not resolved. Germline CDR1 MNHEY, CDR2 SMNVEV (reference sequence). Trimming pared 3 bases from V and 0 bases from J, leaving 5 bases between. The CDR3 consists of 13 residues.

This chain connects TRBV4-2 to TRBJ1-2; D remains ambiguous. V lost 1 base to trimming and J lost 6 bases, with 18 bases between them. The CDR3 contains 16 residues. The germline gives CDR1 LGHNA, CDR2 YNFKEQ. CDR3 bases: TGTGCCAGCAGCCAAGTGTTTCTTAGCGGGTCAGATGGCTACACCTTC. Its protein product is CASSQVFLSGSDGYTF.

The rearrangement uses TRBV7-2 and TRBJ2-7; D call uncertain. CDR3 length equals 12 residues. The germline V gene encodes CDR1 SGHTA and CDR2 FQGNSA. Trimming removed 2 bases from V and 2 bases from J, with 4 bases in between. The CDR3 loop reads CASSLFPYEQYF. The CDR3 bases are TGTGCCAGCAGCTTATTTCCCTACGAGCAGTACTTC.

The chain joins TRBV11-1 to TRBJ2-7, with unresolved D. V lost 3 bases to trimming and J lost 3 bases, with 9 bases between them. The CDR3 loop spans 13 amino acids. Germline loops: CDR1 SGHAT, CDR2 FQDESV (reference sequence). The CDR3, as DNA: TGTGCCAGCAGCTTTACCTGGCACTACGAGCAGTACTTC. This codes for CASSFTWHYEQYF. Drawing the rest from reference TRBV11-1 and TRBJ2-7, the complete variable domain is EAEVAQSPRYKITEKSQAVAFWCDPISGHATLYWYRQILGQGPELLVQFQDESVVDDSQLPKDRFSAERLKGVDSTLKIQPAELGDSAMYLCASSFTWHYEQYFGPGTRLTVT.

This clone was detected a few times. This rearrangement joins TRBV30 to TRBJ1-5; D is unresolved. This CDR3 region has 14 residues. V was trimmed by 0 bases and J by 1 base, leaving 7 bases between them. CDR1 and CDR2 from the germline V gene are GTSNPN and SVGIG (reference sequence). DNA of the CDR3: TGTGCCTGGAGTGTAGCCAGCAGCAATCAGCCCCAGCATTTT. Its translation: CAWSVASSNQPQHF.

This clone showed up just once. This CDR3 is CASSQEWTSGNTGELFF. In DNA form, the CDR3 reads TGTGCCAGCAGCCAAGAGTGGACTAGCGGGAACACCGGGGAGCTGTTTTTT. The rearrangement joins TRBV4-2 to TRBJ2-2, with 10 positions matching TRBD2. The CDR3 is 17 residues long. CDR1 is LGHNA and CDR2 is YNFKEQ in the germline V gene. The V gene end was trimmed by 0 bases and the J gene end by 1 base; junction bases not matched to a gene: 2.

The J gene is TRBJ1-4, the V gene TRBV27; D gene ambiguous. Per the germline V gene, CDR1 is MNHEY and CDR2 is SMNVEV (reference sequence). The CDR3 is made up of 14 amino acids. Trimming pared 2 bases from V and 1 base from J, leaving 5 bases between. CDR3 bases: TGTGCCAGCAGTTTAAGTGGAACTAATGAAAAACTGTTTTTT. It codes for CASSLSGTNEKLFF.

The chain has TRBV9 and TRBJ2-7; 14 nucleotides line up with TRBD2. Germline V gene lookup returns CDR1 SGDLS and CDR2 YYNGEE. The CDR3 is 15 residues long. The junction had 3 bases not matched to a gene; V was cut back by 2 bases and J by 5 bases. In DNA form, the CDR3 reads TGTGCCAGCAGCGTTGGACTAGCGGGGGGCGACGAGCAGTACTTC. This encodes CASSVGLAGGDEQYF. Full variable domain (missing parts from reference TRBV9 and TRBJ2-7): DSGVTQTPKHLITATGQRVTLRCSPRSGDLSVYWYQQSLDQGLQFLIQYYNGEERAKGNILERFSAQQFPDLHSELNLSSLELGDSALYFCASSVGLAGGDEQYFGPGTRLTVT.

This clone was detected once. The chain carries TRBV28 and TRBJ2-1; 11 bases align to TRBD2. CDR1 and CDR2 from the germline V gene are MDHEN and SYDVKM. The ends lost 6 bases at V and 2 bases at J; junction bases unmatched: 3. The CDR3 covers 15 residues. CDR3 sequence: CASSDSGRAYNEQFF. In DNA form, the CDR3 reads TGTGCCAGCAGCGATAGCGGGAGGGCCTACAATGAGCAGTTCTTC.

This rearrangement joins TRBV9 to TRBJ2-3; D is perhaps TRBD1 (5 bases). CDR3 length: 13 amino acids. The germline CDR1 and CDR2 sequences are SGDLS and YYNGEE. With 0 bases removed from V and 8 bases from J, the gap between germline ends came to 10 bases. This CDR3 reads CASSVDGQGTQYF. CDR3 sequence (DNA): TGTGCCAGCAGCGTAGATGGTCAGGGTACGCAGTATTTT.

The J gene is TRBJ2-7, the V gene TRBV28; 7 nucleotides agree with TRBD2. This CDR3 is built from 15 residues. Germline-derived CDR1 and CDR2 are MDHEN and SYDVKM. Trimming took 6 bases from V and 4 from J; bases not matched to a gene: 12. The CDR3 nucleotides are TGTGCCAGCAGGGGAGGGGTTACCACCTTTTACGAGCAGTACTTC. It translates to CASRGGVTTFYEQYF.

This clone has more than one count but fewer than ten. The chain links TRBV15 to TRBJ2-3, with 13 positions matching TRBD2. V shed 1 base and J 6 bases; nucleotides not matched to a gene: 10. The CDR3 covers 18 residues. Germline V gives CDR1 LNHNV, CDR2 YYDKDF (reference sequence). The CDR3 nucleotides are TGTGCCACCAGCAGAGGAGAGACTAGCGGGGGGCCGGGGGATACGCAGTATTTT. The encoded protein is CATSRGETSGGPGDTQYF.

This clone appeared a few times. The J gene is TRBJ1-1, the V gene TRBV5-1, with D uncertain. CDR1 and CDR2 (germline): SGHRS, YFSETQ. The CDR3 spans 12 residues. V was clipped by 5 bases and J by 1 base, with 6 bases between them. In DNA, the CDR3 is TGCGCCAGCAGTTCGACGAACACTGAAGCTTTCTTT. This encodes CASSSTNTEAFF.

The chain uses TRBV27 and TRBJ1-1, with D possibly matching TRBD1 (5 bases). Trimming removed 2 bases at V and 4 bases at J, with 11 bases between. CDR3 size: 14 residues. Germline-derived CDR1 and CDR2 are MNHEY and SMNVEV (reference sequence). The CDR3 nucleotides are TGTGCCAGCAGTTTACGGGGGGGTGCCACTGAAGCTTTCTTT. The encoded protein is CASSLRGGATEAFF.

This sequence joins TRBV2 and TRBJ2-1; 7 bases are a match to TRBD2. Losses at the gene ends were 5 bases for V and 4 bases for J; bases not matched to a gene: 8. Germline loops: CDR1 SNHLY, CDR2 FYNNEI. The CDR3 loop spans 15 amino acids. CDR3 protein: CASSLTGGGYNEQFF. The CDR3 DNA reads TGTGCCAGCAGTCTCACTGGCGGGGGATACAATGAGCAGTTCTTC.

This clone showed up just a few times. This rearrangement joins TRBV7-6 to TRBJ2-7, with D unclear. In germline, CDR1 is SGHVS, CDR2 FNYEAQ. The CDR3 is 12 residues long. Trimming took off 2 bases at V and 5 bases at J, with 7 bases between the two ends. This chain's CDR3 is CASSLMQDEQYF. The CDR3 coding sequence is TGTGCCAGCAGCTTAATGCAAGACGAGCAGTACTTC.

This clone was seen more than once but under ten times. The rearrangement joins TRBV30 to TRBJ1-1; a possible D gene is TRBD1 (6 bases). Germline V lookup: CDR1 GTSNPN, CDR2 SVGIG (reference sequence). The CDR3 has 14 amino acids. Trimming took off 0 bases at V and 11 bases at J, with 19 bases between the two ends. CDR3 sequence: CAWSVMGGGVSAFF. In DNA, the CDR3 is TGTGCCTGGAGTGTAATGGGAGGGGGAGTATCGGCTTTCTTT.

The chain uses TRBV11-2 and TRBJ2-1, with unresolved D. Germline lookup yields CDR1 SGHAT and CDR2 FQNNGV. V dropped 3 bases and J dropped 9 bases, with 12 bases sitting between them. This CDR3 comprises 13 residues. The CDR3 spells CASSFGFGPEQFF. Written as DNA, the CDR3 is TGTGCCAGCAGCTTCGGCTTCGGTCCTGAGCAGTTCTTC.

The gene calls are TRBV27 and TRBJ2-7; D is uncertain. The CDR3 loop spans 15 amino acids. CDR1 MNHEY and CDR2 SMNVEV come from the germline V gene (reference sequence). V was shortened by 0 bases and J by 0 bases, with 9 bases between the two germline ends. CDR3 loop: CASSLSTGYSYEQYF. DNA for the CDR3: TGTGCCAGCAGTTTATCGACGGGTTACTCCTACGAGCAGTACTTC.

The chain is built from TRBV6-6 and TRBJ2-2, with TRBD1 identical over 8 bases. The V and J ends lost 5 bases and 6 bases, in that order; junction bases with no gene match: 8. The CDR3 contains 15 residues. From germline, CDR1 is MNHNY and CDR2 SVGAGI (reference sequence). The CDR3 sequence: CASSPRTGIAGELFF. The CDR3 DNA follows: TGTGCCAGCAGTCCCCGGACAGGGATAGCCGGGGAGCTGTTTTTT.

V usage is TRBV27 and J usage is TRBJ1-4, with D tentatively TRBD1 (5 bases). Germline CDR1 MNHEY, CDR2 SMNVEV (reference sequence). This CDR3 comprises 15 residues. With 6 bases removed from V and 7 bases from J, the gap between germline ends came to 18 bases. The CDR3 DNA reads TGTGCCAGCAGCCTGACGGGGTTGGGGGGTGAAAAACTGTTTTTT. Translation: CASSLTGLGGEKLFF.

The V call is TRBV2, the J call TRBJ2-6, with a tentative D call TRBD1 (5 bases). V was pared by 1 base and J by 12 bases, with 16 bases between. Germline V CDR1 and CDR2: SNHLY, FYNNEI. CDR3 length: 15 amino acids. The CDR3 region has the DNA TGTGCCAGCAGTGAAGGTGGGCAGGGATGGGGCGTCCTGACTTTC. Translating gives CASSEGGQGWGVLTF.